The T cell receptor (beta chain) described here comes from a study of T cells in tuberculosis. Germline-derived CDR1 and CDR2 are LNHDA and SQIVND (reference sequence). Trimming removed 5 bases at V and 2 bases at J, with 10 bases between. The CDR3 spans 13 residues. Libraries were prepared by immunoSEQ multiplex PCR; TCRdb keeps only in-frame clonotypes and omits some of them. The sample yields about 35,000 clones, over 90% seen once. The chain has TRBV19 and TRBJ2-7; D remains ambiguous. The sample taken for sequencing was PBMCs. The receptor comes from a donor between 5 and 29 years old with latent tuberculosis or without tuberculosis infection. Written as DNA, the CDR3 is TGTGCCAGTAGTGGCGGTCCAACCTACGAGCAGTACTTC. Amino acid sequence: CASSGGPTYEQYF.